These T cell receptor beta chains were read from a single sample in a study of breast tumors, draining lymph nodes, adjacent tissues. TCRdb fed the multiplex PCR reads into MiXCR, producing one record per CDR3 protein. The sample holds 140,000 or so distinct CDR3 sequences, about 30% seen once. The sample was axillary lymph node tissue. The source of these receptors is a female donor with breast cancer. Some clones in this sample may be carry-over from other donors' samples. Both conserved end residues are part of each CDR3. The order of the fields is CDR3 length, clone size, D gene, J gene, V gene, CDR3 DNA, CDR3 protein. D genes are given only for firm matches. Clone size is not always given. Where it is, it says once, few, many or a class for expanded clones.

length: 12
size: many
D: NA
J: TRBJ2-7
V: TRBV20-1
DNA: TGCAGTGCTAGGTGGGGCCCCTACGAGCAGTACTTC
CDR3: CSARWGPYEQYF

length: 15
size: NA
D: NA
J: TRBJ1-1
V: TRBV7-3
DNA: TGTGCCAGCAGCTCAAAGGCAGGAATGGACGCTGAAGCTTTCTTT
CDR3: CASSSKAGMDAEAFF

length: 20
size: NA
D: NA
J: TRBJ1-5
V: TRBV7-2
DNA: NA
CDR3: CASSLGGPEKLFFGSGTQHF

length: 16
size: many
D: NA
J: TRBJ1-3
V: TRBV15
DNA: TGTGCCACCAGCGCCCCTCCCTTTATCCCTGGAAACACCATATATTTT
CDR3: CATSAPPFIPGNTIYF

length: 14
size: NA
D: NA
J: TRBJ2-3
V: TRBV15
DNA: TGTGCCACCAGCAGAGATCAATCACCGGATACGCAGTATTTT
CDR3: CATSRDQSPDTQYF

length: 16
size: once
D: TRBD1
J: TRBJ1-6
V: TRBV7-2
DNA: TGTGCCAGCAGCCAGGGGGCTGAGACAGCTAATTCACCCCTCCACTTT
CDR3: CASSQGAETANSPLHF

length: 12
size: many
D: NA
J: TRBJ2-5
V: TRBV5-1
DNA: TGCGCCACTTCGGGGGATAAAGAGACCCAGTACTTC
CDR3: CATSGDKETQYF

length: 23
size: NA
D: NA
J: TRBJ2-2
V: TRBV4-1
DNA: NA
CDR3: CASSQVGSQETQYFGPGTGELFF

length: 18
size: NA
D: TRBD1
J: TRBJ1-6
V: TRBV6-5
DNA: TGTGCCAGCAGTCACCGGTGGACAGGGGGCTCCTATAATTCACCCCTCCACTTT
CDR3: CASSHRWTGGSYNSPLHF

length: 14
size: NA
D: TRBD2
J: TRBJ2-1
V: TRBV2
DNA: TGTGCCAGCAGTGTAGCGGGGGGATTCAATGAGCAGTTCTTC
CDR3: CASSVAGGFNEQFF

length: 14
size: many
D: NA
J: TRBJ2-2
V: TRBV6-5
DNA: TGTGCCAGCAGAAGTCTAACGAACACCGGGGAGCTGTTTTTT
CDR3: CASRSLTNTGELFF

length: 14
size: many
D: NA
J: TRBJ1-5
V: TRBV12-3/TRBV12-4
DNA: TGTGCCAGCAGTTTGTGGGGCCTAAATCAGCCCCAGCATTTT
CDR3: CASSLWGLNQPQHF

length: 15
size: NA
D: NA
J: TRBJ1-6
V: TRBV28
DNA: TGTGCCAGCAGTTTTGTCAGCGGCACAGATTCACCCCTCCACTTT
CDR3: CASSFVSGTDSPLHF

length: 15
size: NA
D: TRBD1
J: TRBJ1-5
V: TRBV6-2/TRBV6-3
DNA: TGTGCCAGCAGTCACTCGAGGGGGCGCTCTCAGCCCCAGCATTTT
CDR3: CASSHSRGRSQPQHF

length: 16
size: many
D: NA
J: TRBJ1-6
V: TRBV3-1
DNA: TGTGCCAGCAGCCAAGATGGGAGCCCCACCGTTGACCCCCTCCACTTT
CDR3: CASSQDGSPTVDPLHF

length: 17
size: NA
D: TRBD2
J: TRBJ2-2
V: TRBV3-1
DNA: TGTGCCAGCAGTTCTACTGGACTAGCGGGGGGTACCGGGGAGCTGTTTTTT
CDR3: CASSSTGLAGGTGELFF

length: 16
size: many
D: NA
J: TRBJ2-7
V: TRBV3-1
DNA: TGTGCCAGCAGCCAAGACGGGGCAGGGGACTCCTACGAGCAGTACTTC
CDR3: CASSQDGAGDSYEQYF

length: 15
size: NA
D: TRBD2
J: TRBJ2-5
V: TRBV7-3
DNA: TGTGCCAGCAGTTTTAGCGGGGCGTCGGGAGAGACCCAGTACTTC
CDR3: CASSFSGASGETQYF

length: 14
size: NA
D: TRBD2
J: TRBJ2-1
V: TRBV9
DNA: TGTGCCAGCAGCAAGACTAGCTCTTACAATGAGCAGTCCTTC
CDR3: CASSKTSSYNEQSF

length: 17
size: NA
D: NA
J: TRBJ1-1
V: TRBV12-3/TRBV12-4
DNA: TGTGCCAGCAGTTTAGTACACGGGCTGGAGGTGGACACTGAAGCTTTCTTT
CDR3: CASSLVHGLEVDTEAFF

length: 15
size: many
D: TRBD2
J: TRBJ2-1
V: TRBV11-2
DNA: TGTGCCAGCAGCAAACTAGCGGGGGGGGTAAATGAGCAGTTCTTC
CDR3: CASSKLAGGVNEQFF

length: 13
size: many
D: NA
J: TRBJ1-2
V: TRBV12-3/TRBV12-4
DNA: TGTGCCAGTACCCGGGAAAGAACTTATGGCTACACCTTC
CDR3: CASTRERTYGYTF

length: 14
size: many
D: NA
J: TRBJ2-5
V: TRBV7-8
DNA: TGTGCCAGCAGCTTAGAACAGTGGGGAGAGACCCAGTACTTC
CDR3: CASSLEQWGETQYF

length: 13
size: many
D: NA
J: TRBJ2-6
V: TRBV29-1
DNA: TGCAGCGTTCGGGTAACCGGGGCCAACGTCCTGACTTTC
CDR3: CSVRVTGANVLTF

length: 13
size: NA
D: NA
J: TRBJ2-5
V: TRBV7-2
DNA: TGTGCCAGCAGCCAAACATCCCAAGAGACCCAGTACTTC
CDR3: CASSQTSQETQYF

length: 14
size: many
D: NA
J: TRBJ2-7
V: TRBV4-1
DNA: TGCGCCAGCAGCGTCCGGGACGGGACCTCCGAGCAGTACTTC
CDR3: CASSVRDGTSEQYF

length: 14
size: NA
D: TRBD1
J: TRBJ1-6
V: TRBV7-9
DNA: TGTGCCAGCAGCTCGACAGGGGGCGCGTCACCCCTCCACTTT
CDR3: CASSSTGGASPLHF

length: 14
size: many
D: NA
J: TRBJ2-3
V: TRBV6-1
DNA: TGTGCCAGCAGTTTTATGGGGGGCACAGATACGCAGTATTTT
CDR3: CASSFMGGTDTQYF

length: 14
size: NA
D: NA
J: TRBJ2-1
V: TRBV30
DNA: TGTGCCTGGAGTTGGATTGGGGGGATCAATGAGCAGTTCTTC
CDR3: CAWSWIGGINEQFF

length: 15
size: many
D: NA
J: TRBJ2-2
V: TRBV12-3/TRBV12-4
DNA: TGTGCCAGCAGTTTTCGGGGGAGGTACACCGGGGAGCTGTTTTTT
CDR3: CASSFRGRYTGELFF

length: 18
size: many
D: TRBD2
J: TRBJ2-5
V: TRBV19
DNA: TGTGCCAGTAGCCCAGGTGTGACTAGCGGGGGAGGGCAAGAGACCCAGTACTTC
CDR3: CASSPGVTSGGGQETQYF

length: 14
size: many
D: NA
J: TRBJ2-2
V: TRBV2
DNA: TGTGCCAGCAGTGATAGGCGGGATGGGGGGGAGCTGTTTTTT
CDR3: CASSDRRDGGELFF

length: 15
size: once
D: NA
J: TRBJ2-1
V: TRBV7-9
DNA: TGTGCCAGCAGCCGCCTAGCGAGCTCCTACAATGAGCAGTTCTTC
CDR3: CASSRLASSYNEQFF

length: 17
size: many
D: TRBD1
J: TRBJ1-4
V: TRBV11-2
DNA: TGTGCCAGCATGCCCGGGACAGGGGGCTTAACTAATGAAAAACTGTTTTTT
CDR3: CASMPGTGGLTNEKLFF

length: 11
size: many
D: NA
J: TRBJ2-1
V: TRBV2
DNA: TGTGCCAGCGCCTCCATACGGGAGCAGTTCTTC
CDR3: CASASIREQFF

length: 16
size: NA
D: TRBD2
J: TRBJ2-7
V: TRBV6-5
DNA: TGTGCCAGCAGTCACTCCCCACTAGCGGGGACCTACGAGCAGTACTTC
CDR3: CASSHSPLAGTYEQYF

length: 19
size: NA
D: TRBD1
J: TRBJ1-2
V: TRBV6-1
DNA: TGTGCCAGCAGTCAGATTTCCGAGACAGGGCCATTTACTCACTATGGCTACACCTTC
CDR3: CASSQISETGPFTHYGYTF

length: 15
size: many
D: TRBD1
J: TRBJ2-5
V: TRBV7-6
DNA: TGTGCCAGCAGCGCCGCCGGGACAGGGCAAGAGACCCAGTACTTC
CDR3: CASSAAGTGQETQYF

length: 16
size: NA
D: NA
J: TRBJ2-1
V: TRBV19
DNA: TGTGCCAGTAGTGCCAGCAGACGTCCGGGGGTCAATGAGCAGTTCTTC
CDR3: CASSASRRPGVNEQFF

length: 13
size: NA
D: NA
J: TRBJ1-2
V: TRBV5-6
DNA: TGTGCCAGCGGCGCGGTAGGCCCCTATGGCTACACCTTC
CDR3: CASGAVGPYGYTF

length: 16
size: many
D: NA
J: TRBJ1-4
V: TRBV6-5
DNA: TGTGCCAGCAGTTCCACCCCAGGGGCAACTAATGAAAAACTGTTTTTT
CDR3: CASSSTPGATNEKLFF

length: 14
size: once
D: NA
J: TRBJ2-1
V: TRBV2
DNA: TGTGCCAGCAGTGAGACGAGCTCCTACAATGAGCAGTTCTTC
CDR3: CASSETSSYNEQFF

length: 14
size: many
D: TRBD1
J: TRBJ2-5
V: TRBV2
DNA: TGTGCCAGCAGTTCGTCCGGGACAGGGGGAACCCAGTACTTC
CDR3: CASSSSGTGGTQYF

length: 17
size: many
D: TRBD2
J: TRBJ2-5
V: TRBV5-5
DNA: TGTGCCAGCAGCTCGGGACTAGCGGGGGCCTATGAGGGGACCCAGTACTTC
CDR3: CASSSGLAGAYEGTQYF

length: 10
size: NA
D: NA
J: TRBJ1-2
V: TRBV20-1
DNA: TGCAGTGCTCGCCAGTATGGCTACACCTTC
CDR3: CSARQYGYTF